The sample holds many counts of the clone carrying this T cell receptor (beta chain). Its cognate antigen is unknown. cDNA libraries for TCR alpha and TCR beta, carrying sample barcodes and UMIs, came from 5'RACE with constant-segment primers. TCRdb reprocessed the 5' RACE reads with MiXCR, giving one entry per CDR3 protein. The sample lists roughly 160,000 distinct CDR3 sequences, roughly 12% occurring once. The record originates from a study of T-cell memory formation after mild COVID-19. Germline assignment: CDR1 SEHNR and CDR2 FQNEAQ (reference sequence). The length of the CDR3 is 14 residues. The V end lost 6 bases, the J end lost 6 bases, and 18 bases lay between the germline ends. The study's findings and limits: Prior to infection, memory already included some responding clones, suggesting cross-reactive memory joined.

The specimen sequenced was PBMCs or a T cell subset sorted from them (not recorded which). The gene calls are TRBV7-9 and TRBJ2-7; D is possibly TRBD2 (5 bases). The source of this sequence is a man younger than 30 who had mild COVID-19 (a few samples of this study predate the infection). Cell type and time point are not known. The CDR3 DNA follows: TGTGCCAGCAGTACCCGGGGTAGGGAACGCGAGCAGTACGTC. Translating gives CASSTRGREREQYV.